A selection of T cell receptor beta chains follows, all from one sample in a study of identical twins. Each CDR3 protein is one row after TCRdb ran MiXCR on the 5' RACE reads. The sample lists 400,000 to 500,000 distinct CDR3 sequences, 18% seen once, with around 10% in the top ten. The source material was naive T cells sorted from blood. These receptors originate from a man aged 50-60 years in good health. The CDR3 runs from the conserved cysteine through the conserved F or W. A D gene is named only where the DNA matches it firmly. The listing skips clone size in some rows; elsewhere it reads once, few, many or a size class.

V gene	D gene	clone size	J gene	CDR3 protein	CDR3 DNA
TRBV20-1	-	many	TRBJ2-5	CSASRAFQETQYF	TGCAGTGCCAGCCGGGCCTTCCAAGAGACCCAGTACTTC
TRBV28	TRBD2	-	TRBJ2-3	CASSSSTSGPRPDTQYF	TGTGCCAGCAGTTCGTCGACTAGCGGGCCACGCCCAGATACGCAGTATTTT
TRBV5-1	-	many	TRBJ2-3	CASSLGTRTPTDTQYF	TGCGCCAGCAGCTTAGGGACCCGAACCCCCACAGATACGCAGTATTTT
TRBV5-1	-	many	TRBJ1-5	CASSTGQNFNSNQPQHF	TGCGCCAGCAGCACCGGACAGAATTTTAATAGCAATCAGCCCCAGCATTTT
TRBV4-3	-	-	TRBJ2-2	CASSQATWAGELFF	TGCGCCAGCAGCCAGGCGACATGGGCCGGGGAGCTGTTTTTT
TRBV7-9	TRBD2	-	TRBJ2-1	CASSLTRLARNYNEQFF	TGTGCCAGCAGCTTAACCCGACTAGCGCGGAACTACAATGAGCAGTTCTTC
TRBV4-1	-	-	TRBJ1-2	CASSQDPDSLYGYTF	TGCGCCAGCAGCCAAGACCCAGACTCTCTCTATGGCTACACCTTC
TRBV15	TRBD1	few	TRBJ2-2	CATKARDSLNTGELFF	TGTGCCACCAAGGCAAGGGACAGCCTTAACACCGGGGAGCTGTTTTTT
TRBV7-9	-	many	TRBJ1-1	CASSLEGGHTEAFF	TGTGCCAGCAGCTTAGAGGGGGGTCACACTGAAGCTTTCTTT
TRBV5-1	-	-	TRBJ1-2	CASGFTGNRDYGYTF	TGCGCCAGCGGGTTTACAGGGAATCGGGACTATGGCTACACCTTC
TRBV12-3/TRBV12-4	TRBD1	few	TRBJ2-7	CASVRGDRAHEQYF	TGTGCCAGCGTACGGGGGGACAGGGCCCACGAGCAGTACTTC
TRBV5-1	-	-	TRBJ2-3	CASTNTQYF	TGCGCCAGCACTAATACGCAGTATTTT
TRBV28	-	-	TRBJ2-7	CASSSHLIYEQYF	TGTGCCAGCAGTTCCCACCTCATCTACGAGCAGTACTTC
TRBV5-1	-	many	TRBJ1-1	CASSSTALNTEAFF	TGCGCCAGCAGCTCAACAGCGTTGAACACTGAAGCTTTCTTT
TRBV27	-	few	TRBJ2-7	CASSLHYGTSYEQYF	TGTGCCAGCAGTTTACATTATGGCACGAGCTACGAGCAGTACTTC
TRBV18	-	few	TRBJ1-1	CASSAAGVNTEAFF	TGTGCCAGCTCGGCGGCGGGGGTGAACACTGAAGCTTTCTTT
TRBV6-1	TRBD1	-	TRBJ2-3	CASRSTGGADTQYF	TGTGCCAGCAGGTCAACAGGGGGCGCAGATACGCAGTATTTT
TRBV6-5	-	many	TRBJ1-2	CASSYSQGGYTF	TGTGCCAGCAGTTACTCCCAAGGGGGCTACACCTTC